Presented here are 21 T cell receptor beta chains from one specimen sequenced in a study of cytomegalovirus exposure and HLA in healthy donors. Profiling relied on immunoSEQ multiplex PCR, and the TCRdb table lists in-frame clones only, not all of them. The table shows about 240,000 clones, with around 88% occurring only once. The specimen was PBMCs. The receptors originated from a woman aged 25 to 45 in good health and CMV-seropositive.

V usage is TRBV19 and J usage is TRBJ2-1; 7 bases map to TRBD2. With 6 bases clipped from V and 6 bases from J, the junction kept 5 bases outside the gene matches. Germline lookup yields CDR1 LNHDA and CDR2 SQIVND (reference sequence). The CDR3 is 13 residues long. The CDR3, as DNA: TGTGCCAGTAGCAAACTAGCGTTCAATGAGCAGTTCTTC. Its protein is CASSKLAFNEQFF. The full variable domain, in which reference TRBV19 and TRBJ2-1 provide the parts outside the CDR3, is DGGITQSPKYLFRKEGQNVTLSCEQNLNHDAMYWYRQDPGQGLRLIYYSQIVNDFQKGDIAEGYSVSREKKESFPLTVTSAQKNPTAFYLCASSKLAFNEQFFGPGTRLTVL.

This clone was counted once. J is TRBJ1-2 and V is TRBV30; D is unresolved. The V end was cut by 3 bases, the J end by 4 bases, with 12 bases between. The CDR3 is 13 residues long. Germline lookup yields CDR1 GTSNPN and CDR2 SVGIG (reference sequence). The CDR3: CAWRRSLFYGYTF. DNA for the CDR3: TGTGCCTGGAGAAGAAGCCTCTTCTATGGCTACACCTTC.

The chain uses TRBV9 and TRBJ2-3, with 8 bases fitting TRBD2. The germline gives CDR1 SGDLS, CDR2 YYNGEE. Germline trimming cut 0 bases from V and 0 bases from J; bases unmatched to any gene: 9. The CDR3 has 18 residues. CDR3 amino acids: CASSVDFASGYSTDTQYF. The CDR3 DNA reads as TGTGCCAGCAGCGTAGATTTCGCTAGCGGGTATAGCACAGATACGCAGTATTTT. The whole variable domain, filled in from reference TRBV9 and TRBJ2-3, reads DSGVTQTPKHLITATGQRVTLRCSPRSGDLSVYWYQQSLDQGLQFLIQYYNGEERAKGNILERFSAQQFPDLHSELNLSSLELGDSALYFCASSVDFASGYSTDTQYFGPGTRLTVL.

This chain connects TRBV7-9 to TRBJ2-7, with 7 positions matching TRBD1. Germline assignment: CDR1 SEHNR and CDR2 FQNEAQ (reference sequence). The CDR3 length is 16 residues. J was trimmed by 3 bases and V by 0 bases; bases with no gene match: 8. The CDR3 sequence: CASSLARQGVFYEQYF. The DNA for the CDR3 is TGTGCCAGCAGCTTAGCTCGACAGGGAGTTTTCTACGAGCAGTACTTC.

This clone showed up just a few times. The rearrangement uses TRBV6-6 and TRBJ1-2, with no clear D. Trimming took off 7 bases at V and 3 bases at J, with 12 bases between the two ends. The CDR3 length is 13 residues. Germline loops: CDR1 MNHNY, CDR2 SVGAGI (reference sequence). The CDR3 nucleotides are TGTGCCAGCACCGAGAAGGAGGACTATGGCTACACCTTC. This translates into CASTEKEDYGYTF.

This clone came up a few times. CDR3 bases: TGTGCCAGCACCGGACAGGGGGCCTACTATGGCTACACCTTC. This codes for CASTGQGAYYGYTF. J is TRBJ1-2 and V is TRBV5-6; 11 bases are a match to TRBD1. J gave up 3 bases and V 6 bases, and 4 bases lay outside the gene matches. Germline V gives CDR1 SGHDT, CDR2 YYEEEE. The CDR3 length is 14 residues. The entire variable domain, with the rest obtained from reference TRBV5-6 and TRBJ1-2, is as follows: DAGVTQSPTHLIKTRGQQVTLRCSPKSGHDTVSWYQQALGQGPQFIFQYYEEEERQRGNFPDRFSGHQFPNYSSELNVNALLLGDSALYLCASTGQGAYYGYTFGSGTRLTVV.

This chain connects TRBV2 to TRBJ2-7; 8 bases are shared with TRBD1. The CDR3 sequence is 15 residues long. Germline assignment: CDR1 SNHLY and CDR2 FYNNEI. The V segment lost 6 bases and the J segment 2 bases; nucleotides outside the gene matches: 9. CDR3 nucleotides: TGTGCCAGCAGCGATCCGGGACAGGACCCCTACGAGCAGTACTTC. This gives the protein CASSDPGQDPYEQYF.

The chain couples TRBV10-1 to TRBJ2-7; 7 bases match TRBD1. CDR3 size: 14 residues. Per germline, CDR1 WNHNN and CDR2 SYGVQD (reference sequence). V lost 6 bases to trimming and J lost 3 bases; unmatched junction nucleotides: 8. The DNA of the CDR3 is TGCGCCAGCAGGGTACAGGGGCGTTGCTACGAGCAGTACTTC. This sequence encodes CASRVQGRCYEQYF.

The count of this clone is one. The chain has TRBV18 and TRBJ1-2; 8 bases align to TRBD1. Germline lookup yields CDR1 KGHSH and CDR2 LQKENI. V shed 5 bases and J 7 bases; nucleotides not matched to a gene: 6. The CDR3 length is 13 residues. For the CDR3, the DNA is TGTGCCAGCTCAGACGACAGGGGCCCTGGCTACACCTTC. Protein: CASSDDRGPGYTF.

V and J are TRBV5-4 and TRBJ2-7; 11 positions agree with TRBD1. Germline loops: CDR1 SGHNT, CDR2 YYREEE (reference sequence). The CDR3 runs 14 residues. V gave up 4 bases and J gave up 3 bases; unmatched junction bases: 3. CDR3 sequence: CASSRTGGLYEQYF. CDR3 bases: TGTGCCAGCAGCCGGACAGGGGGCCTCTACGAGCAGTACTTC.

V is TRBV4-2 and J is TRBJ2-1; the match to TRBD2 covers 8 bases. Germline trimming cut 2 bases from V and 5 bases from J; bases unmatched to any gene: 8. Germline lookup yields CDR1 LGHNA and CDR2 YNFKEQ. This CDR3 contains 16 residues. CDR3 DNA: TGTGCCAGCAGCCAACTCCGGACTAGCACCCACAATGAGCAGTTCTTC. The encoded protein is CASSQLRTSTHNEQFF.

The chain has TRBV5-1 and TRBJ2-2; weak D call: TRBD2 (5 bases). The germline V gene has CDR1 SGHRS and CDR2 YFSETQ. The CDR3 is made up of 16 amino acids. The V end was cut by 0 bases, the J end by 2 bases, with 11 bases between. CDR3 nucleotides: TGCGCCAGCAGCTTGGCGCTAGCCGCTAACACCGGGGAGCTGTTTTTT. Protein: CASSLALAANTGELFF.

J is TRBJ2-1 and V is TRBV18; 8 bases are a match to TRBD2. J was trimmed by 5 bases and V by 10 bases; bases with no gene match: 19. The germline gives CDR1 KGHSH, CDR2 LQKENI. This CDR3 contains 17 residues. CDR3 protein: CAIGSQGSSGLNNEQFF. In nucleotides, the CDR3 is TGTGCCATCGGTAGCCAGGGTTCTAGCGGGTTGAACAATGAGCAGTTCTTC.

The rearrangement links TRBV28 to TRBJ2-1, with 8 positions matching TRBD2. CDR1 and CDR2 (germline): MDHEN, SYDVKM. V shed 6 bases, J shed 12 bases, and the junction held 19 bases outside the gene matches. The CDR3 is made up of 16 amino acids. The CDR3 reads CASSAPRERGHRGQFF. The CDR3 nucleotides read TGTGCCAGCAGCGCTCCAAGGGAGCGGGGGCATAGGGGGCAGTTCTTC.

The chain joins TRBV7-2 to TRBJ2-7; no firm D call. V lost 4 bases and J lost 3, with 7 bases in between. The CDR3 runs to 12 residues. Germline assignment: CDR1 SGHTA and CDR2 FQGNSA. The CDR3 reads CASSSFFYEQYF. Here the CDR3 DNA reads TGTGCCAGCAGCTCTTTCTTCTACGAGCAGTACTTC.

This chain links TRBV6-6 with TRBJ2-7; 11 nucleotides line up with TRBD1. The junction had 6 bases not matched to a gene; V was cut back by 7 bases and J by 4 bases. Germline loops: CDR1 MNHNY, CDR2 SVGAGI (reference sequence). The CDR3 length is 14 residues. In nucleotides, the CDR3 is TGTGCCAGCACCCGAGGGACAGGGGGGTACGAGCAGTACTTC. This gives the protein CASTRGTGGYEQYF.

V usage is TRBV2 and J usage is TRBJ2-1; the match to TRBD2 covers 10 bases. V dropped 7 bases and J dropped 8; count of bases not matched to a gene: 14. The CDR3 sequence is 16 residues long. The germline V gene has CDR1 SNHLY and CDR2 FYNNEI. CDR3 sequence: CASNQPNSGRRDEQFF. CDR3 nucleotides: TGTGCCAGCAATCAACCTAATAGCGGGAGGAGGGATGAGCAGTTCTTC.

CDR3 nucleotides: TGTGCCAGCAGTTACGGGGGGGCACTCTCTGGAAACACCATATATTTT. This sequence encodes CASSYGGALSGNTIYF. The chain is built from TRBV6-5 and TRBJ1-3, with D possibly matching TRBD1 (6 bases). The CDR3 runs 16 residues. V was trimmed by 2 bases and J by 0 bases, leaving 11 bases between them. The germline gives CDR1 MNHEY, CDR2 SVGAGI.

The chain uses TRBV28 and TRBJ1-2; D is possibly TRBD1 (6 bases). The CDR3 has 14 amino acids. V lost 4 bases, J lost 0 bases, and 9 bases lay in between. Germline CDR1 MDHEN, CDR2 SYDVKM. CDR3 residues: CASSYRVSNYGYTF. CDR3 DNA: TGTGCCAGCAGTTACAGGGTTTCTAACTATGGCTACACCTTC.

In its sample, this clone was seen a few times. The chain links TRBV5-5 to TRBJ1-4; D perhaps matches TRBD1 (5 bases). Germline lookup yields CDR1 SGHKS and CDR2 YYEKEE (reference sequence). The ends were cut back, 3 bases at V and 8 bases at J, with 14 bases in the middle. The length of the CDR3 is 14 residues. CDR3 sequence: CASSSLGGSEKLFF. The CDR3, as DNA: TGTGCCAGCAGCTCGCTGGGGGGAAGCGAAAAACTGTTTTTT.

The sample holds one count of this clone. CDR3 sequence: CASSSTSGRNNEQFF. In DNA form, the CDR3 reads TGCGCCAGCAGCTCCACTAGCGGGAGAAACAATGAGCAGTTCTTC. J is TRBJ2-1 and V is TRBV5-1, with 11 bases lining up with TRBD2. The ends lost 3 bases at V and 5 bases at J; junction bases unmatched: 4. From germline, CDR1 is SGHRS and CDR2 YFSETQ. The CDR3 sequence is 15 residues long.